In this sample, the clone carrying this T cell receptor (beta chain) turned up a few times. Its antigen is unknown. Trimming shortened V by 2 bases and J by 8 bases, and 15 bases separated the two germline ends. The germline gives CDR1 PRHDT, CDR2 FYEKMQ (reference sequence). This CDR3 spans 14 amino acids. Described time point: patch test 2, 6 weeks after DPC sensitization. The treatment was: therapeutic diphenylcyclopropenone sensitization with weekly scalp DPC. The sample comes from a study of human T cells and chemical hapten exposure. Study information: Slight volume differences across pooled libraries mainly accounted for varying per-sample TCR yields.

TCRdb used MiXCR to reprocess the RACE reads, holding one entry per CDR3 protein. The sample consists of some 350,000 distinct CDR3 sequences, around 6% of them appearing once. Study-level results: Sensitization with DPC brought no change to TCRs above 1 in 1000 in frequency.

Sequences were derived from whole blood, sampled in connection with sensitization to the hapten diphenylcyclopropenone (DPC). This sequence originates from a woman aged 18-35 years with alopecia areata. Some clones in this sample may be carry-over from other donors' samples. The chain combines TRBV13 with TRBJ1-2; possible D gene TRBD1, 5 bases. This chain's CDR3 is CASSLMEGTGGYTF. CDR3 sequence (DNA): TGTGCCAGCAGCTTAATGGAGGGGACGGGAGGCTACACCTTC.